These T cell receptor beta chains were read from a single sample in a study of T cells after yellow fever vaccination. One entry per CDR3 protein results from TCRdb running MiXCR on the 5' RACE reads. The sample lists just over 300,000 distinct CDR3 sequences; around 3.9% were seen once. Sequenced here: PBMCs, sampled on the day of the yellow fever booster vaccination. These receptors all stem from a man aged 18 to 30 who received the YFV17D yellow fever vaccine. CDR3s leave out the opening cysteine and the closing phenylalanine or tryptophan.

J gene | V gene | CDR3 protein
TRBJ1-2 | TRBV3-1 | ASSQGRPANYGYT
TRBJ1-2 | TRBV5-1 | ASSLAVGQNYGYT
TRBJ1-4 | TRBV29-1 | SGTLQGTNEKLF
TRBJ1-1 | TRBV20-1 | SAKGDGYTEAF
TRBJ2-3 | TRBV6-2/TRBV6-3 | ASSYASGASTDTQY
TRBJ2-1 | TRBV7-9 | ASSLFEPGNEQF
TRBJ2-5 | TRBV6-2/TRBV6-3 | ASTYPPSPYQETQY
TRBJ1-4 | TRBV5-1 | ASRGQGTDEKLF
TRBJ2-3 | TRBV27 | ASSLGGHTDTQY
TRBJ2-1 | TRBV28 | ASSSAGIYNEQF
TRBJ2-2 | TRBV4-3 | ASSHAGELF
TRBJ1-2 | TRBV12-3/TRBV12-4 | ASSFLGAQEGYT
TRBJ2-1 | TRBV4-1 | ASSQPGGLHEQF
TRBJ1-6 | TRBV5-1 | ASSGRDRGSYNSPLH
TRBJ1-1 | TRBV5-1 | ASSEQGDGNTEAF
TRBJ2-1 | TRBV6-2/TRBV6-3 | ASSPTGRGQF
TRBJ2-3 | TRBV29-1 | SVQIAGGFTDTQY
TRBJ2-7 | TRBV28 | ASSPFAETGTTFLSYEQY
TRBJ2-3 | TRBV7-2 | ASSFIRSDTQY
TRBJ2-4 | TRBV4-3 | ASSQSGAKNIQY
TRBJ1-4 | TRBV5-6 | ASSKDRGTNEKLF
TRBJ1-4 | TRBV5-1 | ASSLLGSADEKLF
TRBJ2-3 | TRBV7-3 | ASSLTGFSTDTQY
TRBJ1-2 | TRBV28 | ASTYGTNGYT
TRBJ2-5 | TRBV20-1 | SAGAGVRETQY
TRBJ1-3 | TRBV4-3 | ASSQDGADGNTIY
TRBJ1-2 | TRBV19 | ASTILGRVDRYT
TRBJ1-1 | TRBV18 | ASSPGFEAF
TRBJ1-3 | TRBV4-2 | ASSQAGQGSGNTIY
TRBJ1-2 | TRBV20-1 | SARMGQNYGYT
TRBJ1-3 | TRBV28 | ASTLGFSGNTIY
TRBJ2-7 | TRBV12-3/TRBV12-4 | ASSSGHEQY
TRBJ1-2 | TRBV6-5 | ASSKLRDGGGGYT
TRBJ1-6 | TRBV2 | ASRGQGRNSPLH
TRBJ2-1 | TRBV20-1 | SASGLAGNEQF
TRBJ1-1 | TRBV27 | ASSLFGEDGGAGEAF
TRBJ2-1 | TRBV18 | ASSPLSGQYNEQF
TRBJ2-5 | TRBV6-2/TRBV6-3 | ASSYGVGGQFGETQY
TRBJ2-6 | TRBV5-5 | ASLNGLSGANVLT
TRBJ1-6 | TRBV11-2 | ASSEQQGAGSPLH
TRBJ2-5 | TRBV4-3 | ASSQAEGFQTQY
TRBJ2-5 | TRBV5-1 | ASKETKETQY
TRBJ2-1 | TRBV20-1 | SARDRAGGNEQF
TRBJ2-1 | TRBV4-1 | ASSQVGGLDEQF
TRBJ2-1 | TRBV9 | ASSPGGGGEQF
TRBJ2-2 | TRBV5-1 | ASKVALGTGELF
TRBJ2-5 | TRBV18 | ASSPAGGGRETQY
TRBJ2-5 | TRBV12-3/TRBV12-4 | ASSSSGRSAGTQY
TRBJ1-1 | TRBV5-1 | ASADKMNTEAF
TRBJ2-3 | TRBV30 | AWSTKDMGYIDTQY
TRBJ2-1 | TRBV27 | ASSLQAGVENEQF
TRBJ2-3 | TRBV7-2 | ASSPKRTDTQY
TRBJ1-1 | TRBV10-3 | AISGTGEVTEAF
TRBJ1-5 | TRBV30 | AWSSGRGLGQPQH
TRBJ2-5 | TRBV4-3 | ASSQGGGRGETQY